This entry describes one T cell receptor beta chain. Original handling: Amplification of reference gene primers provided the estimated nucleated cell counts. Produced via immunoSEQ multiplex PCR; TCRdb's table is partial and in-frame only. The DNA gave D and trimming, while V, J and clone size come from that table. The sample records hundreds of thousands of clones, about 86% being singletons. CDR3 length: 17 amino acids. Germline values: CDR1 SGHTA, CDR2 FQGNSA. V dropped 3 bases and J dropped 0 bases, with 15 bases sitting between them. This sample was included in a study of blood T cell repertoires in COVID-19.

This chain joins TRBV7-2 and TRBJ2-1, with unresolved D. Sequenced: peripheral blood. The sequence was obtained from a woman in her 30s who had recovered from COVID-19. The CDR3 bases are TGTGCCAGCAGCTTCCCTATGGGCGCCAGCTCCTACAATGAGCAGTTCTTC. As protein: CASSFPMGASSYNEQFF.